This T cell receptor beta chain comes out of a study of T-cell memory formation after mild COVID-19. MiXCR was run by TCRdb on the 5' RACE reads, yielding one entry per CDR3 protein. The table lists 450,000 to 650,000 distinct CDR3 sequences, 18% of them singletons. V was clipped by 7 bases and J by 4 bases, with 11 bases between them. The CDR3 contains 14 residues. The sequenced sample was PBMCs or a T cell subset sorted from them (not recorded which). This sequence joins TRBV12-3 or TRBV12-4 and TRBJ1-6; possibly TRBD1 for D (5 bases). This TCR came from an adult woman who had mild COVID-19 (a few samples of this study predate the infection). Cell type and time point are not known. In DNA, the CDR3 is TGTGCCAGCACTCCGAGGGGATATAATTCACCCCTCCACTTT. It is translated as CASTPRGYNSPLHF.